Below, 14 T cell receptor beta chains from the same sample are listed, as sequenced in a study of blood T cells in healthy people across ages. A second PCR, run for about 6 to 12 cycles, used a sample-barcoded 5' primer plus a J-beta primer mix. From the 5' RACE reads, TCRdb called clonotypes with MiXCR, one entry per CDR3 protein. The sample yields fewer than 900,000 distinct CDR3 sequences, roughly 43% seen once. The sequenced material came from blood. The receptors derive from a woman aged 60-75 years in good health.

Turning to this clonotype: Just one base apart from a much larger clone, this may be a read error. The chain joins TRBV21-1 to TRBJ2-7. TRBV21-1 is designated a pseudogene. The CDR3 spans 14 residues. CDR3 loop: CASSKLGSSYKQYF. The CDR3, as DNA: TGTGCCAGCAGCAAACTAGGAAGCTCCTACAAGCAGTACTTC.

V gene TRBV15 combines with J gene TRBJ2-5; D is undetermined. The germline V and J ends were trimmed by 2 bases and 5 bases, with 9 bases remaining between them. The length of the CDR3 is 13 residues. The germline V gene encodes CDR1 LNHNV and CDR2 YYDKDF (reference sequence). CDR3 sequence (DNA): TGTGCCACCAGCAGACCTATGAGGGAGACCCAGTACTTC. This encodes CATSRPMRETQYF.

The chain links TRBV21-1 to TRBJ2-2; TRBD2, the D gene given by the table, was not confirmed from the DNA. TRBV21-1 is termed a pseudogene. This CDR3 contains 18 residues. DNA of the CDR3: TGTGCCAGCAGCACTCCACGGACTAGCGGGAGGGGTACCGGGGAGCTGTTTTTT. This encodes CASSTPRTSGRGTGELFF.

This clonotype has ten or more counts. The chain carries TRBV20-1 and TRBJ2-5; 10 bases match TRBD2. CDR1 is DFQATT and CDR2 is SNEGSKA in the germline V gene (reference sequence). This CDR3 is 17 amino acids long. With V trimmed by 3 bases and J by 5 bases, 15 bases remained unmatched. CDR3 in amino acids: CSARYPAGGPSEETQYF. CDR3 bases: TGCAGTGCTAGGTACCCAGCGGGGGGGCCATCCGAGGAGACCCAGTACTTC.

V and J are TRBV20-1 and TRBJ2-1; D uncertain. Germline V lookup: CDR1 DFQATT, CDR2 SNEGSKA (reference sequence). The CDR3 sequence is 14 residues long. V was pared by 3 bases and J by 4 bases, with 13 bases between. CDR3 DNA: TGCAGTGCTAGCGGCGCCGGCGAATACAATGAGCAGTTCTTC. The encoded protein is CSASGAGEYNEQFF.

The chain links TRBV6-6 to TRBJ2-1; 7 bases match TRBD1. This CDR3 is 16 amino acids long. With V trimmed by 0 bases and J by 4 bases, 6 bases remained unmatched. The V gene's germline CDR1 is MNHNY and CDR2 SVGAGI (reference sequence). The CDR3: CASSYSGQSIYNEQFF. CDR3 sequence (DNA): TGTGCCAGCAGTTACTCGGGACAGTCGATATACAATGAGCAGTTCTTC.

Details on this clonotype: At one of its ends the junction is not consistent with the germline gene, which may arise from a read error. V is TRBV18 and J is TRBJ1-1; D is perhaps TRBD1 (6 bases). The germline gives CDR1 KGHSH, CDR2 LQKENI. The CDR3 runs 15 residues. The CDR3 protein is CASSPSGTRNTEAFF. The CDR3 coding sequence is TGTGCCAGTTCACCCTCCGGGACAAGGAACACTGAAGCTTTCTTT.

V is TRBV12-3 or TRBV12-4 and J is TRBJ2-7; 11 bases fit TRBD2. The CDR3 covers 15 residues. The trim removed 3 bases at V and 7 bases at J, leaving 8 bases unmatched. The CDR3 region is CASSLVAGGNGEQYF. The CDR3 nucleotides read TGTGCCAGCAGTTTGGTAGCGGGAGGGAATGGGGAGCAGTACTTC.

This chain uses TRBV5-1 with TRBJ2-3; TRBD2 aligns across 9 bases. Losses at the gene ends were 4 bases for V and 0 bases for J; bases not matched to a gene: 6. There are 16 residues in the CDR3. CDR1 is SGHRS and CDR2 is YFSETQ in the germline V gene. As DNA, the CDR3 is TGCGCCAGCAGCCGAACGACTAGCGGTAGCACAGATACGCAGTATTTT. Translated: CASSRTTSGSTDTQYF.

The rearrangement links TRBV20-1 to TRBJ1-1; D is perhaps TRBD1 (6 bases). Deletions cut 0 bases from V and 4 bases from J, with 12 bases between. Germline CDR1 reads DFQATT; CDR2 reads SNEGSKA (reference sequence). CDR3 length equals 14 residues. CDR3 protein: CSARDSKGGTEAFF. The CDR3 DNA follows: TGCAGTGCTAGAGATTCTAAGGGGGGCACTGAAGCTTTCTTT.

The chain couples TRBV2 to TRBJ2-1; D perhaps matches TRBD2 (5 bases). Trimming pared 7 bases from V and 10 bases from J, leaving 14 bases between. The CDR3 totals 12 residues. Per the germline V gene, CDR1 is SNHLY and CDR2 is FYNNEI. In DNA form, the CDR3 reads TGTGCCAGCACTGATTCGGGGTACGAGCAGTTCTTC. Its translation: CASTDSGYEQFF.

This clonotype was counted at least ten times. The chain recombines TRBV5-1 with TRBJ2-5; 11 nucleotides line up with TRBD2. This CDR3 is built from 14 residues. Germline CDR1 and CDR2: SGHRS and YFSETQ. The ends lost 6 bases at V and 2 bases at J; junction bases unmatched: 3. The CDR3 bases are TGCGCCAGCAAGCTAGCGGGAGGACAAGAGACCCAGTACTTC. Translating gives CASKLAGGQETQYF.

This clonotype has at least ten counts. This CDR3 is CASFGGGEQFF. The CDR3 DNA sequence: TGTGCCAGTTTTGGAGGGGGTGAGCAGTTCTTC. The chain couples TRBV12-3 or TRBV12-4 to TRBJ2-1; perhaps D is TRBD1 or TRBD2 (6 bases each). This CDR3 contains 11 residues. Trimming pared 9 bases from V and 9 bases from J, leaving 12 bases between.

A remark on this clonotype: A much larger clonotype is one base distant, so this may be a read error. The chain uses TRBV7-2 and TRBJ2-7; 9 positions match TRBD2. This CDR3 region has 14 residues. After removal of 10 bases from V and 0 bases from J, the junction contained 7 bases not matched to a gene. Germline V gives CDR1 SGHTA, CDR2 FQGNSA. This chain's CDR3 is CANRPTSGSYEQYF. The CDR3 nucleotides are TGTGCCAACAGACCGACTAGCGGCTCCTACGAGCAGTACTTC.